This TCR beta chain was captured in a study of cytomegalovirus exposure and HLA in healthy donors. For the study at large: An earlier analysis found some 120 million unique TCR beta sequences from around 180 million T cells.

This PCR relied on a set of 60 Vbeta primers and 13 Jbeta primers. The table came from immunoSEQ multiplex PCR; TCRdb's copy has only in-frame clones and leaves some out. The sample shows 85,000 to 100,000 clones, 79% of them seen only once. A word on this clone: Its antigen is still unknown.

Study-wide findings and caveats: Owing to their indistinguishability, certain V segments, notably TRBV6-2 and TRBV6-3, were excluded. Presence/absence analysis assumed near-uniform sequencing depth across donors.

The CDR3 contains 17 residues. Germline CDR1 and CDR2: MNHNS and SASEGT. The V gene lost 4 bases and the J gene lost 0 bases, with 13 bases spanning the gap. The sequencing sample was made of PBMCs. The chain couples TRBV6-1 to TRBJ1-6; no reliable D call. The clonotype originates from a woman aged 40 to 50 in good health and CMV-seronegative. The CDR3 DNA is TGTGCCAGCAGTGGGGCCCTTTTGAGCTCCTATAATTCACCCCTCCACTTT. It specifies CASSGALLSSYNSPLHF.